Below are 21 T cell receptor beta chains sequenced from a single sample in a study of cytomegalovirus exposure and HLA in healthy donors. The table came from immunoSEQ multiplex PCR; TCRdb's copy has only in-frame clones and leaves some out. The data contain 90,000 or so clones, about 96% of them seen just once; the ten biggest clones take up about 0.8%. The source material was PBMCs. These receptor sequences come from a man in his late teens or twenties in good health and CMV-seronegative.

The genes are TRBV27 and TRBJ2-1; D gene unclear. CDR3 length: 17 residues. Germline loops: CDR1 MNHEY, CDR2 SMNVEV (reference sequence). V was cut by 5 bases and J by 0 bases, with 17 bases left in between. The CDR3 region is CASSPPPTWSSYNEQFF. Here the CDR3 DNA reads TGTGCCAGCAGTCCTCCCCCTACTTGGAGCTCCTACAATGAGCAGTTCTTC.

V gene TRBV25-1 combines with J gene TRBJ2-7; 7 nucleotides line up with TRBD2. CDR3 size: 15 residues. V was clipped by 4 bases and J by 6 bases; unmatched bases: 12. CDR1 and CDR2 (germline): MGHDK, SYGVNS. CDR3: CASSGTASVAGEQYF. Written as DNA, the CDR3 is TGTGCCAGCAGTGGGACGGCGTCCGTAGCGGGCGAGCAGTACTTC.

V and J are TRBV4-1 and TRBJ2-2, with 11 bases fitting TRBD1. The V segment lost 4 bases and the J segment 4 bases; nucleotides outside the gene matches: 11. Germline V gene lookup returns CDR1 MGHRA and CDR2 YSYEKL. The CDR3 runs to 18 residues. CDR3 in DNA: TGCGCCAGCAGCCGAGGACAGGGGGCGAGGGAAAGCACCGGGGAGCTGTTTTTT. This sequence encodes CASSRGQGARESTGELFF.

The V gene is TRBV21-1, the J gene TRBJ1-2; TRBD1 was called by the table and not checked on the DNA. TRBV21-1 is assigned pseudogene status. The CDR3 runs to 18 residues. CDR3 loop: CASSKKVEIRRGDYGYTF. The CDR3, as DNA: TGTGCCAGCAGCAAAAAGGTTGAGATTCGCAGGGGTGACTATGGCTACACCTTC.

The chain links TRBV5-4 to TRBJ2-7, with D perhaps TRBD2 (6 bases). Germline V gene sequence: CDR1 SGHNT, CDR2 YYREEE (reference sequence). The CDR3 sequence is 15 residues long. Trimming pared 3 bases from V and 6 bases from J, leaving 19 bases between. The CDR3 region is CASSWGGGQRGEQYV. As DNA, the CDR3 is TGTGCCAGCAGCTGGGGAGGCGGGCAAAGGGGCGAGCAGTACGTC.

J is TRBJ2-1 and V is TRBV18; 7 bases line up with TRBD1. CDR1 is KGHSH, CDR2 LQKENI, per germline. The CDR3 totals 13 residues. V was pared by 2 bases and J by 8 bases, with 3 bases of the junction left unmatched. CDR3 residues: CASSPSQGDEQFF. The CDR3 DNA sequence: TGTGCCAGCTCACCATCCCAGGGGGATGAGCAGTTCTTC.

The CDR3 protein is CASRMTSGRFSRYNEQFF. The CDR3 DNA follows: TGCGCCAGCAGGATGACTAGCGGGAGATTCTCTCGATACAATGAGCAGTTCTTC. The genes are TRBV5-1 and TRBJ2-1; 12 positions match TRBD2. The V and J ends lost 5 bases and 4 bases, in that order; junction bases with no gene match: 13. Germline V gene lookup returns CDR1 SGHRS and CDR2 YFSETQ. This CDR3 has 18 residues.

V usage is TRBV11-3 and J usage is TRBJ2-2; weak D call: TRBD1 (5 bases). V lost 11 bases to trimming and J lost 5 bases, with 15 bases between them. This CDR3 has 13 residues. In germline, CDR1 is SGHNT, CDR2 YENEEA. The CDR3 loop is CASEAGFTGELFF. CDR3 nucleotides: TGTGCCTCGGAAGCAGGGTTTACCGGGGAGCTGTTTTTT.

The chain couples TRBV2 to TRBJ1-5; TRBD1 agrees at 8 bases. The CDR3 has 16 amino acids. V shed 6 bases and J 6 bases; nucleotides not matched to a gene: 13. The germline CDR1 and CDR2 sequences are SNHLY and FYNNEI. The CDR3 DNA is TGTGCCAGCAGGGACGTTACAGGGGGTCGGCGTCAGCCCCAGCATTTT. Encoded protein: CASRDVTGGRRQPQHF.

The chain's CDR3 is CASAQGMGDTIYF. CDR3 sequence (DNA): TGTGCTAGTGCACAGGGGATGGGTGACACCATATATTTT. This chain joins TRBV12-5 and TRBJ1-3; 7 bases fit TRBD1. Germline CDR1 is LGHNT and CDR2 is FRNRAP. CDR3 length: 13 amino acids. J gave up 8 bases and V 7 bases, and 8 bases lay outside the gene matches.

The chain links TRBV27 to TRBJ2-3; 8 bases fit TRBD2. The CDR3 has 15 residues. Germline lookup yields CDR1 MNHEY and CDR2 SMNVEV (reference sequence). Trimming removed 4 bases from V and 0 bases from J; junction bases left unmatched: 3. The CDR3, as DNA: TGTGCCAGCAGTTGGGGCGGGGGGAGCACAGATACGCAGTATTTT. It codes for CASSWGGGSTDTQYF.

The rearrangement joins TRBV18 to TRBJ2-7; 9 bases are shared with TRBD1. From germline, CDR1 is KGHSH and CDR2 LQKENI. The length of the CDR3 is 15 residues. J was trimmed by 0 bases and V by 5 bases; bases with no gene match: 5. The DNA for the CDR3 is TGTGCCAGCTCAGCCTACAGGGGGCCCTCCTACGAGCAGTACGTC. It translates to CASSAYRGPSYEQYV.

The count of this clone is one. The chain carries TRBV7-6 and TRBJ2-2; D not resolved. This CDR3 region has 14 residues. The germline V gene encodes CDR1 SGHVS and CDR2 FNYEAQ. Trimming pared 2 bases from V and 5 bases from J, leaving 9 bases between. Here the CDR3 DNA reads TGTGCCAGCAGCTTACCGGGTGGTACCGGGGAGCTGTTTTTT. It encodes CASSLPGGTGELFF.

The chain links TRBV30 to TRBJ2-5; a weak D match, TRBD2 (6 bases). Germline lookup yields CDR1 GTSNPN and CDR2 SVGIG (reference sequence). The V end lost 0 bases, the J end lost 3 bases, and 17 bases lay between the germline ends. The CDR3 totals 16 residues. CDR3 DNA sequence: TGTGCCTGGAGTGTACAGTGGGGTAGCGGAAAAGAGACCCAGTACTTC. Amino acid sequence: CAWSVQWGSGKETQYF.

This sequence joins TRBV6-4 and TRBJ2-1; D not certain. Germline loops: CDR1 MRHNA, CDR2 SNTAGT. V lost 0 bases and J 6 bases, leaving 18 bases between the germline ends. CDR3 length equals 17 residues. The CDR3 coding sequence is TGTGCCAGCAGTGACTCTCTTAGGCTAGTATCCCGCAATGAGCAGTTCTTC. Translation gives CASSDSLRLVSRNEQFF.

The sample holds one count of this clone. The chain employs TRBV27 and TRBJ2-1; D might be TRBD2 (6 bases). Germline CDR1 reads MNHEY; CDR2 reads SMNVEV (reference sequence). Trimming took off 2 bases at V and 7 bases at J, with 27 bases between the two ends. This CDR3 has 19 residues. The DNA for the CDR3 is TGTGCCAGCAGTTTACCGCTTGGGAGACTAGTGATAGGCTTAAATGAGCAGTTCTTC. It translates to CASSLPLGRLVIGLNEQFF.

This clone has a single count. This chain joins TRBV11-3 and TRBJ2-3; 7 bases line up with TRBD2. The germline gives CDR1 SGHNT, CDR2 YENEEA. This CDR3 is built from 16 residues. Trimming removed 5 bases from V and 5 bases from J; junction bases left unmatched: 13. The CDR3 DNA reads TGTGCCAGCAGCAAAAGGGGCGGGAGAGCGGAAGATACGCAGTATTTT. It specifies CASSKRGGRAEDTQYF.

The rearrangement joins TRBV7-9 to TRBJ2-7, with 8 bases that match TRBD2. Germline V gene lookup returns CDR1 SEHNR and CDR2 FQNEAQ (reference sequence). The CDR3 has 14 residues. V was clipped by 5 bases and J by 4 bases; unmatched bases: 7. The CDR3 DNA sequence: TGTGCCAGCAGCACGGGACTAGGGTATTACGAGCAGTACTTC. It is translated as CASSTGLGYYEQYF.

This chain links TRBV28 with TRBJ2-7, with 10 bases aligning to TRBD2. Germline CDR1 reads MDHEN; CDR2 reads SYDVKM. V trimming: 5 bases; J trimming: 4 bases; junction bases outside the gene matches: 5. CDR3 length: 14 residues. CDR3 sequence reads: CASSMIAGGYEQYF. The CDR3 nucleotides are TGTGCCAGCAGTATGATAGCGGGAGGATACGAGCAGTACTTC.

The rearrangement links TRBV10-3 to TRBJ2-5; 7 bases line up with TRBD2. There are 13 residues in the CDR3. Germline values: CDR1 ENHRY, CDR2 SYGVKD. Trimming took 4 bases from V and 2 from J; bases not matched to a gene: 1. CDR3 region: CAISAGGQETQYF. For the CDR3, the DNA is TGTGCCATCAGTGCGGGGGGACAAGAGACCCAGTACTTC.

The CDR3 region is CASSHPKGGGETQYF. The CDR3 region has the DNA TGTGCCAGCTCCCATCCTAAAGGGGGGGGTGAGACCCAGTACTTC. The V call is TRBV2, the J call TRBJ2-5; D possibly corresponds to TRBD2 (7 bases). V lost 8 bases and J lost 5, with 21 bases in between. Germline V gives CDR1 SNHLY, CDR2 FYNNEI. CDR3 length: 15 amino acids.